A single sample is the source of the 32 T cell receptor beta chains below, sequenced in a study of breast tumors, draining lymph nodes, adjacent tissues. Breast cancer patients provided tissue from their axillary draining lymph nodes. MiXCR, applied by TCRdb to the multiplex PCR reads, yields one record per CDR3 protein. The sample contains approximately 200,000 distinct CDR3 sequences, around a third of which appear only once. The specimen sequenced was axillary lymph node tissue. These receptors were taken from a female donor with breast cancer. Some clones in this sample may be carry-over from other donors' samples.

This clonotype showed up many times. The chain has TRBV20-1 and TRBJ2-2; the D is unclear. Germline lookup yields CDR1 DFQATT and CDR2 SNEGSKA (reference sequence). The V end lost 6 bases, the J end lost 6 bases, and 14 bases lay between the germline ends. This CDR3 comprises 13 residues. CDR3 coding DNA: TGCAGTGCCCCAACCCCCAATTCCGGGGAGCTGTTTTTT. It codes for CSAPTPNSGELFF.

This clonotype was counted once. The J gene is TRBJ2-1, the V gene TRBV6-2 or TRBV6-3; 9 nucleotides line up with TRBD2. Trimming at V came to 7 bases and at J to 1 base, leaving 5 bases not matched to a gene. The CDR3 covers 15 residues. CDR1 MNHEY and CDR2 SVGEGT come from the germline V gene. CDR3 residues: CASKPSGKSYNEQFF. The CDR3 DNA sequence: TGTGCCAGCAAACCTAGCGGGAAATCCTACAATGAGCAGTTCTTC.

This clonotype was detected a few times. CDR3 in DNA: TGTGCCAGCAGTCAAGACAGGGTTATGGACGAGCAGTACTTC. Protein: CASSQDRVMDEQYF. The genes are TRBV6-1 and TRBJ2-7; 7 nucleotides align to TRBD1. The length of the CDR3 is 14 residues. J was trimmed by 5 bases and V by 5 bases; bases with no gene match: 9. Germline loops: CDR1 MNHNS, CDR2 SASEGT.

This clonotype appeared once. The J gene is TRBJ2-1, the V gene TRBV18; 7 bases match TRBD2. The CDR3 has 11 residues. In germline, CDR1 is KGHSH, CDR2 LQKENI. V was clipped by 7 bases and J by 11 bases; unmatched bases: 5. The CDR3 region has the DNA TGTGCCAGCTTATCCGGGACTAAGCAGTTCTTC. Residues: CASLSGTKQFF.

This clonotype was counted many times. The rearrangement uses TRBV30 and TRBJ2-7, with TRBD1 matching 8 bases. V gave up 7 bases and J gave up 4 bases; unmatched junction bases: 9. CDR1 and CDR2 from the germline V gene are GTSNPN and SVGIG (reference sequence). This CDR3 region has 13 residues. The CDR3 loop is CASTGGPTYEQYF. The CDR3 DNA reads as TGTGCCTCTACAGGGGGGCCTACTTACGAGCAGTACTTC.

In this sample, this clonotype turned up a few times. The V call is TRBV28, the J call TRBJ2-7, with a possible D match to TRBD1 (6 bases). The CDR3 loop spans 14 amino acids. CDR1 is MDHEN, CDR2 SYDVKM, per germline. The germline V and J ends were trimmed by 6 bases and 2 bases, with 14 bases remaining between them. CDR3 residues: CASSSTGMTYEQYF. Written as DNA, the CDR3 is TGTGCCAGCAGCTCAACAGGGATGACCTACGAGCAGTACTTC.

This clonotype was seen a few times. J is TRBJ2-3 and V is TRBV6-5; TRBD1 aligns across 10 bases. CDR1 MNHEY and CDR2 SVGAGI come from the germline V gene. V trimming: 7 bases; J trimming: 5 bases; junction bases outside the gene matches: 6. The CDR3 loop spans 14 amino acids. The CDR3 DNA follows: TGTGCCAGCAAACTCGACAGGGGGCGAGATACGCAGTATTTT. This codes for CASKLDRGRDTQYF.

This clonotype appeared many times. This chain links TRBV11-2 with TRBJ1-3, with 8 bases matching TRBD1. V shed 5 bases, J shed 3 bases, and the junction held 9 bases outside the gene matches. There are 16 residues in the CDR3. The germline V gene has CDR1 SGHAT and CDR2 FQNNGV. The CDR3 here is CASSRPGGEHGNTIYF. In DNA, the CDR3 is TGTGCCAGCAGCCGGCCAGGGGGCGAGCATGGAAACACCATATATTTT.

This clonotype was seen at least ten times. CDR3 DNA sequence: TGTGCCAGCAAGGACAGGGGTTCGTGGGGAAACACCATATATTTT. Its translation is CASKDRGSWGNTIYF. The chain recombines TRBV6-1 with TRBJ1-3; TRBD1 agrees at 9 bases. CDR1 MNHNS and CDR2 SASEGT come from the germline V gene. The CDR3 runs 15 residues. J was trimmed by 4 bases and V by 7 bases; bases with no gene match: 8.

V gene TRBV6-2 or TRBV6-3 combines with J gene TRBJ1-6; 7 positions match TRBD1. Germline V CDR1 and CDR2: MNHEY, SVGEGT. This CDR3 is 15 amino acids long. J lost 7 bases, V lost 5 bases, and 8 bases had no gene match. CDR3 sequence: CASSQYRGRNSPLHF. In DNA form, the CDR3 reads TGTGCCAGCAGTCAATACAGGGGCAGGAATTCACCCCTCCACTTT.

This clonotype was recorded at least ten times. The chain recombines TRBV20-1 with TRBJ1-5, with D maybe TRBD1 (6 bases). Looked up from germline, CDR1 is DFQATT and CDR2 is SNEGSKA (reference sequence). V dropped 6 bases and J dropped 2 bases, with 20 bases sitting between them. The CDR3 is 16 residues long. CDR3 DNA sequence: TGCAGTGCACCCGCCAGGGGTCTGATCGGCAATCAGCCCCAGCATTTT. Amino acid sequence: CSAPARGLIGNQPQHF.

The chain is built from TRBV6-6 and TRBJ2-3, with 10 bases that match TRBD2. The germline gives CDR1 MNHNY, CDR2 SVGAGI (reference sequence). V gave up 7 bases and J gave up 5 bases; unmatched junction bases: 9. The CDR3 is made up of 15 amino acids. CDR3 residues: CASNDWGTSVDTQYF. CDR3 coding DNA: TGTGCCAGCAATGATTGGGGGACTAGCGTAGATACGCAGTATTTT.

This clonotype has a handful of counts. The V call is TRBV27, the J call TRBJ2-7; D gene ambiguous. Germline CDR1 reads MNHEY; CDR2 reads SMNVEV (reference sequence). Trimming stripped 2 bases from V and 0 bases from J, with 14 bases between. The CDR3 consists of 16 residues. CDR3 sequence (DNA): TGTGCCAGCAGTTTAGTTGCAGACCCCATCTCCTACGAGCAGTACTTC. Its protein is CASSLVADPISYEQYF.

This clonotype was picked up many times. The chain carries TRBV2 and TRBJ2-5; a possible D gene is TRBD2 (6 bases). The CDR3 sequence is 15 residues long. Germline V gives CDR1 SNHLY, CDR2 FYNNEI. Trimming took 5 bases from V and 0 from J, leaving 13 bases between them. The CDR3 protein is CASSPGLWYQETQYF. The CDR3 DNA reads as TGTGCCAGCAGTCCGGGACTGTGGTACCAAGAGACCCAGTACTTC.

This clonotype was seen at least ten times. The gene calls are TRBV7-9 and TRBJ2-3; 8 nucleotides align to TRBD2. The germline V gene has CDR1 SEHNR and CDR2 FQNEAQ (reference sequence). CDR3 length equals 14 residues. V lost 4 bases to trimming and J lost 3 bases; unmatched junction nucleotides: 3. CDR3 in amino acids: CASSSGLETDTQYF. For the CDR3, the DNA is TGTGCCAGCAGCTCGGGACTAGAGACAGATACGCAGTATTTT.

This clonotype was seen at least ten times. This chain links TRBV3-1 with TRBJ2-3; D possibly uses TRBD1 or TRBD2 (5 bases each). The CDR3 is 16 amino acids. Trimming left V 1 base short and J 0 bases short, with 11 bases between. Germline V gene lookup returns CDR1 LGHDT and CDR2 YNNKEL (reference sequence). CDR3 sequence: CASSQARGSSTDTQYF. The CDR3 nucleotides read TGTGCCAGCAGCCAAGCGAGGGGCTCTAGCACAGATACGCAGTATTTT.

In the case of this clonotype: This likely comes from a read error, as the CDR3 has no conserved phenylalanine or tryptophan at its end. The chain has TRBV18 and TRBJ1-4; D gene ambiguous. The CDR3 spans 14 residues. The germline gives CDR1 KGHSH, CDR2 LQKENI. The V end lost 3 bases, the J end lost 0 bases, and 5 bases lay between the germline ends. CDR3 sequence: CASSPGATNEKLFV. In DNA form, the CDR3 reads TGTGCCAGCTCACCGGGTGCAACTAATGAAAAACTGTTTGTT.

This clonotype was found many times. DNA of the CDR3: TGTGCCAGCAGTGAGGACACCAGCTCCTATAATTCACCCCTCCACTTT. Its protein is CASSEDTSSYNSPLHF. This chain joins TRBV6-1 and TRBJ1-6; D is possibly TRBD1 (5 bases). V lost 3 bases to trimming and J lost 0 bases, with 9 bases between them. This CDR3 comprises 16 residues. From germline, CDR1 is MNHNS and CDR2 SASEGT.

This clonotype was observed many times. This chain uses TRBV20-1 with TRBJ1-5, with 11 bases lining up with TRBD1. J was trimmed by 2 bases and V by 3 bases; bases with no gene match: 12. The germline V gene encodes CDR1 DFQATT and CDR2 SNEGSKA (reference sequence). The CDR3 spans 18 residues. CDR3 sequence (DNA): TGCAGTGCTAGCCCCGGGACAGGGGGTTTAAGGGGCAATCAGCCCCAGCATTTT. Protein sequence: CSASPGTGGLRGNQPQHF.

At least ten counts were recorded for this clonotype. The V gene is TRBV7-9, the J gene TRBJ1-6; D is perhaps TRBD1 (6 bases). Looked up from germline, CDR1 is SEHNR and CDR2 is FQNEAQ (reference sequence). CDR3 size: 14 residues. Deletions cut 2 bases from V and 10 bases from J, with 12 bases between. As DNA, the CDR3 is TGTGCCAGCAGCTTAAGCCAGGGGAGATCACCCCTCCACTTT. Encoded protein: CASSLSQGRSPLHF.

This clonotype was counted only a few times. The CDR3 region has the DNA TGTGCCAGCCGCAATACCCTAGCGGGACTCTACAATGAGCAGTTCTTC. It encodes CASRNTLAGLYNEQFF. The chain couples TRBV18 to TRBJ2-1; 9 bases match TRBD2. V shed 8 bases and J 3 bases; nucleotides not matched to a gene: 11. The CDR3 sequence is 16 residues long. CDR1 KGHSH and CDR2 LQKENI come from the germline V gene. Together with reference TRBV18 and TRBJ2-1, the CDR3 gives the full variable domain: NAGVMQNPRHLVRRRGQEARLRCSPMKGHSHVYWYRQLPEEGLKFMVYLQKENIIDESGMPKERFSAEFPKEGPSILRIQQVVRGDSAAYFCASRNTLAGLYNEQFFGPGTRLTVL.

At least ten counts were recorded for this clonotype. The chain links TRBV2 to TRBJ2-2; 9 nucleotides agree with TRBD1. Germline values: CDR1 SNHLY, CDR2 FYNNEI. This CDR3 is built from 13 residues. Trimming removed 4 bases from V and 7 bases from J; junction bases left unmatched: 1. The CDR3 DNA reads as TGTGCCAGCAGTGGACAGGGGGGCGGGGAGCTGTTTTTT. Amino acid sequence: CASSGQGGGELFF. The complete variable domain, with remaining parts taken from reference TRBV2 and TRBJ2-2, reads EPEVTQTPSHQVTQMGQEVILRCVPISNHLYFYWYRQILGQKVEFLVSFYNNEISEKSEIFDDQFSVERPDGSNFTLKIRSTKLEDSAMYFCASSGQGGGELFFGEGSRLTVL.

This rearrangement joins TRBV19 to TRBJ1-2, with 9 bases fitting TRBD1. The V gene end was trimmed by 5 bases and the J gene end by 3 bases; junction bases not matched to a gene: 7. This CDR3 is built from 15 residues. Germline loops: CDR1 LNHDA, CDR2 SQIVND (reference sequence). CDR3 DNA: TGTGCCAGTAGTTGGGGACAGGGAACAGACTATGGCTACACCTTC. Protein sequence: CASSWGQGTDYGYTF. The whole variable domain, remainder taken from reference TRBV19 and TRBJ1-2, is DGGITQSPKYLFRKEGQNVTLSCEQNLNHDAMYWYRQDPGQGLRLIYYSQIVNDFQKGDIAEGYSVSREKKESFPLTVTSAQKNPTAFYLCASSWGQGTDYGYTFGSGTRLTVV.

The V and J genes are TRBV7-2 and TRBJ2-3, with a tentative D call TRBD1 (5 bases). The CDR3 runs 13 residues. V was pared by 2 bases and J by 11 bases, with 14 bases between. Germline V gene sequence: CDR1 SGHTA, CDR2 FQGNSA. The CDR3 DNA reads as TGTGCCAGCAGCTTAAAGGGGTTCTATGAGCAGTATTTT. Amino acids: CASSLKGFYEQYF.

Only a few counts were recorded for this clonotype. The rearrangement uses TRBV6-2 or TRBV6-3 and TRBJ1-2; unclear D gene. The germline V gene encodes CDR1 MNHEY and CDR2 SVGEGT. V was shortened by 5 bases and J by 7 bases, with 11 bases between the two germline ends. CDR3 length: 12 residues. The CDR3 nucleotides read TGTGCCAGCAGTCACCCGGGTCCTGGCTACACCTTC. Translating it yields CASSHPGPGYTF.

The rearrangement joins TRBV25-1 to TRBJ2-3; 7 bases line up with TRBD2. V shed 11 bases, J shed 1 base, and the junction held 9 bases outside the gene matches. CDR3 size: 14 residues. Germline values: CDR1 MGHDK, CDR2 SYGVNS. In DNA form, the CDR3 reads TGTGCCGACCACCAGGGAGGGGGCACAGATACGCAGTATTTT. Translating it yields CADHQGGGTDTQYF.

This clonotype appeared many times. The chain employs TRBV12-3 or TRBV12-4 and TRBJ2-2; D may be TRBD1 or TRBD2 (6 bases each). V dropped 5 bases and J dropped 8 bases, with 27 bases sitting between them. The CDR3 consists of 18 residues. For the CDR3, the DNA is TGTGCCAGCAGTCCTCCCCGTAGCCGGGGGCAAAGGTCTGGGGAGCTGTTTTTT. Residues: CASSPPRSRGQRSGELFF.

This clonotype came up many times. The rearrangement links TRBV7-8 to TRBJ1-4; 7 nucleotides align to TRBD1. The germline V gene encodes CDR1 SGHVS and CDR2 FQNEAQ. J gave up 3 bases and V 1 base, and 8 bases lay outside the gene matches. The CDR3 has 17 residues. The CDR3 DNA is TGTGCCAGCAGCTTAGACAGGGGTGGGACTTCTAATGAAAAACTGTTTTTT. It translates to CASSLDRGGTSNEKLFF.

Turning to this clonotype: One base away lies a much larger clone, so this may be a sequencing read error. This chain joins TRBV20-1 and TRBJ2-3, with 11 bases aligning to TRBD2. Per the germline V gene, CDR1 is DFQATT and CDR2 is SNEGSKA (reference sequence). The J segment lost 2 bases and the V segment lost 5 bases, leaving 9 bases of the junction unmatched. The CDR3 extends over 16 amino acids. The CDR3 sequence is CSASISSGGPTDTQYF. DNA for the CDR3: TGCAGTGCTTCTATTTCTAGCGGGGGGCCCACAGATACGCAGTATTTT.

The sample holds many counts of this clonotype. The chain employs TRBV19 and TRBJ2-3; no definite D call. CDR3 length: 14 residues. V was shortened by 4 bases and J by 6 bases, with 14 bases between the two germline ends. Germline CDR1 is LNHDA and CDR2 is SQIVND (reference sequence). The CDR3 loop reads CASSTSNSADTQYF. For the CDR3, the DNA is TGTGCCAGTAGTACTTCCAACTCGGCGGATACGCAGTATTTT.

The table lists this clonotype with many counts. The CDR3 nucleotides are TGTGCCAGCAGCCAGGCGGGCCTTCAGCCCCAGCATTTT. This codes for CASSQAGLQPQHF. The chain combines TRBV3-1 with TRBJ1-5; no definite D call. CDR1 and CDR2 from the germline V gene are LGHDT and YNNKEL (reference sequence). The CDR3 totals 13 residues. V lost 3 bases and J lost 6, with 9 bases in between.

This clonotype has ten or more counts. The chain employs TRBV20-1 and TRBJ2-5; possibly TRBD2 for D (7 bases). This CDR3 is built from 15 residues. Germline assignment: CDR1 DFQATT and CDR2 SNEGSKA (reference sequence). Trimming removed 1 base at V and 0 bases at J, with 12 bases between. This CDR3 reads CSARGRGGYQETQYF. CDR3 sequence (DNA): TGCAGTGCTAGAGGCAGGGGAGGGTACCAAGAGACCCAGTACTTC.